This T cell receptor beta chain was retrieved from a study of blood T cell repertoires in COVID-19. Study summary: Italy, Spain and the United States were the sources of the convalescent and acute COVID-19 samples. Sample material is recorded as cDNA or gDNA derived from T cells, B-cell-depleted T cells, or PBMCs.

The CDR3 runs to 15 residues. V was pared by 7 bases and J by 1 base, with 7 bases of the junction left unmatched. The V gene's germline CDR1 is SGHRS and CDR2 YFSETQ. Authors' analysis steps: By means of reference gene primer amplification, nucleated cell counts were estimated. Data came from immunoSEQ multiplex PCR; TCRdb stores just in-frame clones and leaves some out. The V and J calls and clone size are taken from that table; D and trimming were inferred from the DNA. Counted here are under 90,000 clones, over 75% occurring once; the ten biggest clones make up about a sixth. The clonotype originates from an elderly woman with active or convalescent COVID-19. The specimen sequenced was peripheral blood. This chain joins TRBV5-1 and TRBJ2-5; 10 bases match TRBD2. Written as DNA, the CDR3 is TGCGCCAGCTCCCCGACTAGCGGGTCCCAAGAGACCCAGTACTTC. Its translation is CASSPTSGSQETQYF.